This is a list of T cell receptor beta chains from one sample in a study of blood T cell repertoires in COVID-19. Profiled with immunoSEQ multiplex PCR; TCRdb holds only in-frame clones, not every one. The data hold about 400,000 clones, with around 90% observed a single time. The sequencing sample was made of PBMCs or T cells enriched from blood (not recorded which). These receptors were collected from a woman aged 40 to 55 with acute COVID-19. CDR3s include the opening cysteine and the closing phenylalanine or tryptophan. A D gene is named only where the DNA matches it firmly. The listing skips clone size in some rows; elsewhere it reads once, few, many or a size class.

clone_size cdr3_length d_call j_call v_call cdr3_nt cdr3_aa
once 16 NA TRBJ1-2 TRBV30 TGTGCCTGGAGTGTCCCGACCACCGGACAGTCCCATGGCTACACCTTC CAWSVPTTGQSHGYTF
NA 15 TRBD1 TRBJ1-2 TRBV27 TGTGCCAGCAGTCCTCTCCCCACAGGGGTTCCGGGCTACACCTTC CASSPLPTGVPGYTF
NA 15 TRBD1 TRBJ1-1 TRBV30 TGTGCCTGGGGTCTTCAGACAGGGGGCCACACTGAAGCTTTCTTT CAWGLQTGGHTEAFF
once 16 NA TRBJ2-2 TRBV30 TGTGCCTGGAACTCTTTGGCAGGGCAGTTCCCCGGGGAGCTGTTTTTT CAWNSLAGQFPGELFF
NA 15 NA TRBJ2-7 TRBV3-1/TRBV3-2 TGTGCCAGCAGCCATGAGCGGGCCGGAGCCTACGAGCAGTACTTC CASSHERAGAYEQYF
NA 14 TRBD1 TRBJ1-6 TRBV30 TGTGCCTGGACTACCTCGACAGGGTCTTCACCCCTCCACTTT CAWTTSTGSSPLHF
NA 16 TRBD2 TRBJ2-3 TRBV2 TGTGCCAGCAGCCCCGGGGCGGGGGGGCCCCCAGATACGCAGTATTTT CASSPGAGGPPDTQYF
NA 16 TRBD1 TRBJ2-5 TRBV30 TGTGCCTGGAGTGCGGACAGGGGCTTGTACCAAGAGACCCAGTACTTC CAWSADRGLYQETQYF
NA 18 TRBD1 TRBJ1-3 TRBV4-1 TGCGCCAGCAGCCAAGATCTATCTGGACAGGGGGGCGGAAACACCATATATTTT CASSQDLSGQGGGNTIYF
NA 14 NA TRBJ2-3 TRBV29-1 TGCAGCGTGTCGGGGGATTCGGGAACAGATACGCAGTATTTT CSVSGDSGTDTQYF